This entry features one T cell receptor (beta chain) sequence. TCRdb processed the 5' RACE reads anew with MiXCR; each CDR3 protein has one entry. Altogether 300,000 to 400,000 distinct CDR3 sequences are present, 7% to 10% being singletons, with the ten largest covering 15% to 20%. The sample originates from a study of T cells after yellow fever vaccination. This material consisted of PBMCs, taken roughly 47 days after the first yellow fever vaccination. The source is a young man who received the YFV17D yellow fever vaccine.

In DNA, the CDR3 is TGCGCCAGCAGCCCCGGGTTTGCGGGGGGGCAAGGGATCGAGACCCAGTACTTC. Encoded protein: CASSPGFAGGQGIETQYF. This chain connects TRBV5-1 to TRBJ2-5; 9 bases align to TRBD2. This CDR3 has 18 residues. The germline V gene has CDR1 SGHRS and CDR2 YFSETQ. V lost 4 bases and J lost 5; bases outside the gene matches: 18.